Each of the 18 T cell receptor beta chains below was sequenced from the same sample in a study of blood T cell repertoires in COVID-19. Some clones are missing from TCRdb's copy, which holds only in-frame ones; the method was immunoSEQ multiplex PCR. The sample lists under 75,000 clones, 79% occurring once. Sequencing input: peripheral blood. The receptors come from a woman aged 55-69 years with acute or convalescent COVID-19.

There are a few counts of this clone. The chain uses TRBV5-5 and TRBJ1-1; no reliable D call. Trimming pared 4 bases from V and 0 bases from J, leaving 10 bases between. Germline V gene sequence: CDR1 SGHKS, CDR2 YYEKEE (reference sequence). There are 14 residues in the CDR3. The CDR3 DNA is TGTGCCAGCAGCCGCAGCGAAATGAACACTGAAGCTTTCTTT. Translating it yields CASSRSEMNTEAFF.

This chain links TRBV6-5 with TRBJ2-1; D is possibly TRBD1 (5 bases). The CDR3 contains 14 residues. The germline CDR1 and CDR2 sequences are MNHEY and SVGAGI. V was pared by 5 bases and J by 0 bases, with 8 bases between. CDR3 sequence reads: CASSRGDSYNEQFF. CDR3 coding DNA: TGTGCCAGCAGTAGGGGTGACTCCTACAATGAGCAGTTCTTC.

This chain uses TRBV7-2 with TRBJ2-5; 10 nucleotides agree with TRBD2. Germline CDR1 reads SGHTA; CDR2 reads FQGNSA. CDR3 size: 14 residues. J lost 3 bases, V lost 5 bases, and 3 bases had no gene match. The CDR3 region has the DNA TGTGCCAGCAGCGGAGGACTAGCGGAAGAGACCCAGTACTTC. Protein: CASSGGLAEETQYF.

The V call is TRBV7-9, the J call TRBJ2-5, with 7 bases that match TRBD1. V shed 8 bases and J 4 bases; nucleotides not matched to a gene: 13. In germline, CDR1 is SEHNR, CDR2 FQNEAQ (reference sequence). This CDR3 has 15 amino acids. CDR3 sequence (DNA): TGTGCCAGCTCGGGGCCGGGACAGACTATAGAGACCCAGTACTTC. It yields the protein CASSGPGQTIETQYF.

V gene TRBV6-5 combines with J gene TRBJ1-2, with 7 nucleotides matching TRBD1. The CDR3 extends over 14 amino acids. The germline CDR1 and CDR2 sequences are MNHEY and SVGAGI. V shed 10 bases and J 4 bases; nucleotides not matched to a gene: 12. CDR3 DNA sequence: TGTGCCACTACCAGGGGGTTCGGGAGCTATGGCTACACCTTC. Translating gives CATTRGFGSYGYTF.

The gene calls are TRBV19 and TRBJ2-7; D perhaps matches TRBD2 (6 bases). CDR1 and CDR2 (germline): LNHDA, SQIVND (reference sequence). This CDR3 is 15 amino acids long. Trimming took 6 bases from V and 0 from J, leaving 15 bases between them. The CDR3 sequence is CASSPLGGGSYEQYF. DNA for the CDR3: TGTGCCAGTAGCCCCTTGGGGGGAGGCTCCTACGAGCAGTACTTC.

V and J are TRBV2 and TRBJ2-3, with a weak D call TRBD1 (6 bases). CDR3 length equals 13 residues. Trimming stripped 5 bases from V and 2 bases from J, with 8 bases between. CDR1 is SNHLY and CDR2 is FYNNEI in the germline V gene. The CDR3 region has the DNA TGTGCCAGCAGTTGGACAGACACAGATACGCAGTATTTT. As protein: CASSWTDTDTQYF.

The chain employs TRBV2 and TRBJ2-2; TRBD1 agrees at 10 bases. Germline CDR1 SNHLY, CDR2 FYNNEI. With V trimmed by 5 bases and J by 5 bases, 2 bases remained unmatched. CDR3 length equals 14 residues. CDR3 sequence (DNA): TGTGCCAGCAGTTGGACAGGGGGTACCGGGGAGCTGTTTTTT. It is translated as CASSWTGGTGELFF.

This chain joins TRBV5-1 and TRBJ2-1; 9 nucleotides align to TRBD2. The germline V gene encodes CDR1 SGHRS and CDR2 YFSETQ. The V gene end was trimmed by 2 bases and the J gene end by 8 bases; junction bases not matched to a gene: 8. The CDR3 consists of 15 residues. The CDR3 is CASSLAGGRVDEQFF. The CDR3 region has the DNA TGCGCCAGCAGCTTAGCGGGGGGCAGGGTGGATGAGCAGTTCTTC.

The rearrangement links TRBV5-1 to TRBJ2-3; 9 bases line up with TRBD2. CDR1 SGHRS and CDR2 YFSETQ come from the germline V gene. This CDR3 has 17 amino acids. V shed 1 base and J 11 bases; nucleotides not matched to a gene: 17. DNA of the CDR3: TGCGCCAGCAGCTTGAGGCCCCTTACCCTAGGCGGGGGGGTGCAGTATTTT. Amino acid sequence: CASSLRPLTLGGGVQYF. The full variable domain, with the rest looked up from reference TRBV5-1 and TRBJ2-3, is KAGVTQTPRYLIKTRGQQVTLSCSPISGHRSVSWYQQTPGQGLQFLFEYFSETQRNKGNFPGRFSGRQFSNSRSEMNVSTLELGDSALYLCASSLRPLTLGGGVQYFGPGTRLTVL.

This sequence joins TRBV12-5 and TRBJ1-6; TRBD1 might be the D (6 bases). Per germline, CDR1 LGHNT and CDR2 FRNRAP. This CDR3 comprises 15 residues. V lost 0 bases, J lost 8 bases, and 11 bases lay in between. The DNA of the CDR3 is TGTGCTAGTGGTTTGGTAAGGACAGCGGATTCACCCCTCCACTTT. Encoded protein: CASGLVRTADSPLHF.

This rearrangement joins TRBV25-1 to TRBJ1-1; TRBD1 might be the D (5 bases). The CDR3 covers 14 residues. Germline V gene sequence: CDR1 MGHDK, CDR2 SYGVNS. Between the trimmed V and J ends, which lost 3 bases and 2 bases, there was a span of 10 bases. This CDR3 is CASSDWGINTEAFF. Here the CDR3 DNA reads TGTGCCAGCAGTGATTGGGGCATCAACACTGAAGCTTTCTTT. The full variable domain, its missing parts supplied by reference TRBV25-1 and TRBJ1-1, is EADIYQTPRYLVIGTGKKITLECSQTMGHDKMYWYQQDPGMELHLIHYSYGVNSTEKGDLSSESTVSRIRTEHFPLTLESARPSHTSQYLCASSDWGINTEAFFGQGTRLTVV.

This chain connects TRBV4-2 to TRBJ1-6; D might be TRBD1 (6 bases). Trimming took off 1 base at V and 6 bases at J, with 10 bases between the two ends. The CDR3 has 15 residues. The V gene's germline CDR1 is LGHNA and CDR2 YNFKEQ. The CDR3 nucleotides read TGTGCCAGCAGCCAAGCCGTACAGGGTAATTCACCCCTCCACTTT. Translated: CASSQAVQGNSPLHF.

The V gene is TRBV11-2, the J gene TRBJ1-3; D is undetermined. V lost 0 bases and J lost 2, with 11 bases in between. This CDR3 has 16 residues. Per germline, CDR1 SGHAT and CDR2 FQNNGV. CDR3 coding DNA: TGTGCCAGCAGCTTAGATGGGCGGGGAACTGGAAACACCATATATTTT. This sequence encodes CASSLDGRGTGNTIYF.

The rearrangement joins TRBV28 to TRBJ2-5, with 11 bases identical to TRBD2. The CDR3 totals 15 residues. V lost 9 bases and J lost 1; bases outside the gene matches: 7. Germline CDR1 reads MDHEN; CDR2 reads SYDVKM. The CDR3 nucleotides read TGTGCCAGTCTGGGTAGCGGGGGGGCCCAAGAGACCCAGTACTTC. Residues: CASLGSGGAQETQYF.

The chain recombines TRBV7-8 with TRBJ2-7; D not certain. Germline V gives CDR1 SGHVS, CDR2 FQNEAQ. This CDR3 is 15 amino acids long. Trimming took off 5 bases at V and 7 bases at J, with 21 bases between the two ends. The CDR3 region has the DNA TGTGCCAGCAGCGCAGCACGGGTCCCGACGAGGGAGCAGTACTTC. Translated, it gives CASSAARVPTREQYF.

The V call is TRBV12-3 or TRBV12-4, the J call TRBJ2-7; 7 bases align to TRBD1. The J segment lost 2 bases and the V segment lost 6 bases, leaving 4 bases of the junction unmatched. This CDR3 spans 13 amino acids. CDR3 nucleotide sequence: TGTGCCAGCAGACCCGGGACAGCCTACGAGCAGTACTTC. Protein: CASRPGTAYEQYF.

This clone has a handful of counts. The sample carries other DNA sequences with the same CDR3. V and J are TRBV5-1 and TRBJ2-7; 9 positions match TRBD1. In germline, CDR1 is SGHRS, CDR2 YFSETQ. This CDR3 comprises 15 residues. V shed 3 bases and J 0 bases; nucleotides not matched to a gene: 4. The CDR3 DNA reads as TGCGCCAGCAGCTCAGGACAGGGGCGCTCCTACGAGCAGTACTTC. As protein: CASSSGQGRSYEQYF.